This TCR beta chain was documented in a study of blood T cell repertoires in COVID-19. Study-wide context: In each case, the material was cDNA or gDNA derived from T cells, B-cell-depleted T cells, or PBMCs.

This clone was picked up a small number of times. The repertoire was sequenced with immunoSEQ multiplex PCR; TCRdb's copy has only in-frame clones and lacks some. Of 75,000 to 95,000 clones listed, around 67% were seen once; the top ten hold around 23%. The trim removed 4 bases at V and 8 bases at J, leaving 10 bases unmatched. Germline V CDR1 and CDR2: SGHVS, FQNEAQ. This CDR3 spans 15 amino acids. The V and J genes are TRBV7-8 and TRBJ1-2; TRBD1 matches 10 bases. The receptor's source is a woman aged 60 to 75 in a cohort sampled during active or convalescent COVID-19. The specimen sequenced was peripheral blood. CDR3 sequence reads: CASSSPTGGVFGYTF. CDR3 sequence (DNA): TGTGCCAGCAGCTCGCCGACAGGGGGCGTGTTCGGCTACACCTTC.